A selection of T cell receptor beta chains follows, all from one sample in a study of cytomegalovirus exposure and HLA in healthy donors. Using immunoSEQ multiplex PCR, the repertoire was profiled, and TCRdb retains in-frame clones only, with some absent. The sample comprises more than 150,000 clones, approximately 79% of which are singletons, and over 13% rests with the top ten. Material: PBMCs. The receptors stem from a man aged 45-60 years in good health and CMV-seropositive. The CDR3 runs from the conserved cysteine through the conserved F or W. Each record gives: D gene, V gene, J gene, clone size, CDR3 DNA, CDR3 protein. The D gene is left open where the match is weak. Size is omitted from some rows. Given values are once, few, many or a class for expanded clones.

D: .
V: TRBV7-2
J: TRBJ1-1
size: .
DNA: TGTGCCAGCAGCTTAGATGGGGGAGGCACTGAAGCTTTCTTT
CDR3: CASSLDGGGTEAFF

D: TRBD1
V: TRBV18
J: TRBJ1-5
size: .
DNA: TGTGCCAGCTCACAGGCGACAGGGGGCGCGGACAATCAGCCCCAGCATTTT
CDR3: CASSQATGGADNQPQHF

D: TRBD2
V: TRBV7-2
J: TRBJ2-3
size: .
DNA: TGTGCCAGCAGCTTGGGGTTTGCCCGGACTAGCGGGGCTGCGCAGTATTTT
CDR3: CASSLGFARTSGAAQYF

D: .
V: TRBV25-1
J: TRBJ1-1
size: few
DNA: TGTGCCAGCAGTGAACGGGGGAACACTGAAGCTTTCTTT
CDR3: CASSERGNTEAFF

D: .
V: TRBV5-5
J: TRBJ2-5
size: .
DNA: TGTGCCAGCAGCCGAAGTCAGGGGAGCCAAGAGACCCAGTACTTC
CDR3: CASSRSQGSQETQYF

D: .
V: TRBV27
J: TRBJ2-1
size: .
DNA: TGTGCCACCGACAGAATTGGACGGAGCTCCTACAATGAGCAGTTCTTC
CDR3: CATDRIGRSSYNEQFF

D: TRBD2
V: TRBV4-2
J: TRBJ2-5
size: .
DNA: TGTGCCAGCAGCCAAGAGATTGGCGGGGGGGAGACCCAGTACTTC
CDR3: CASSQEIGGGETQYF

D: TRBD1
V: TRBV7-8
J: TRBJ2-1
size: .
DNA: TGTGCCAGCAGCTTAGACAGGGGTCGTTACAATGAGCAGTTCTTC
CDR3: CASSLDRGRYNEQFF

D: .
V: TRBV5-8
J: TRBJ2-6
size: .
DNA: TGTGCCAGCAGCTTGGACAGTCAGAGGGCCAACGTCCTGACTTTC
CDR3: CASSLDSQRANVLTF

D: TRBD2
V: TRBV5-1
J: TRBJ2-3
size: .
DNA: TGCGCCAGCAGCCCCGAGCGGGGGGGTAGCACAGATACGCAGTATTTT
CDR3: CASSPERGGSTDTQYF

D: .
V: TRBV7-9
J: TRBJ1-2
size: .
DNA: TGTGCCAGCAGCTTAGAACGGAGGGATTCTGTTTATGTTGACTACACCTTC
CDR3: CASSLERRDSVYVDYTF

D: TRBD1
V: TRBV9
J: TRBJ2-5
size: .
DNA: TGTGCCAGCAGCGGGCAACAGGGGAATCGTTTTTCGGAGACCCAGTACTTC
CDR3: CASSGQQGNRFSETQYF

D: .
V: TRBV18
J: TRBJ1-3
size: .
DNA: TGTGCCAGCTCGGAACAGGCCGACGTCTCTGGAAACACCATATATTTT
CDR3: CASSEQADVSGNTIYF

D: .
V: TRBV18
J: TRBJ2-1
size: .
DNA: TGTGCCAGCTCACCAGGTACTAGAGGGAGGTCCTACAATGAGCAGTTCTTC
CDR3: CASSPGTRGRSYNEQFF

D: .
V: TRBV10-3
J: TRBJ2-7
size: .
DNA: TGTGCCATCGCGGGAGGGGCACAGGGGGGGTTCGAGCAGTACTTC
CDR3: CAIAGGAQGGFEQYF

D: TRBD1
V: TRBV14
J: TRBJ1-2
size: .
DNA: TGTGCCAGCAGCCTGGGACAGAGCTATGGCTACACCTTC
CDR3: CASSLGQSYGYTF

D: .
V: TRBV15
J: TRBJ1-1
size: .
DNA: TGTGCCACCAGCAGAGTCCGTGGGAGGGCTTTGAGGAACACTGAAGCTTTCTTT
CDR3: CATSRVRGRALRNTEAFF

D: .
V: TRBV27
J: TRBJ2-1
size: .
DNA: TGTGCCAGCAGTCCTTACTCCTACAATGAGCAGTTCTTC
CDR3: CASSPYSYNEQFF

D: .
V: TRBV19
J: TRBJ2-1
size: .
DNA: TGTGCCAGTAGCCCTATGGACAGAGACAATGAGCAGTTCTTC
CDR3: CASSPMDRDNEQFF

D: .
V: TRBV19
J: TRBJ2-2
size: once
DNA: TGTGCCAGTAGTATAGGAGGAGTTAACACCGGGGAGCTGTTTTTT
CDR3: CASSIGGVNTGELFF

D: TRBD2
V: TRBV18
J: TRBJ2-3
size: .
DNA: TGTGCCAGCTCACCGAGCTCTAGCGGGGGGCCTCGAGCTACCACAGATACGCAGTATTTT
CDR3: CASSPSSSGGPRATTDTQYF

D: TRBD2
V: TRBV5-4
J: TRBJ2-5
size: .
DNA: TGTGCCAGCACCTCGGGGGGGTTATTTGAGACCCAGTACTTC
CDR3: CASTSGGLFETQYF

D: TRBD1
V: TRBV6-5
J: TRBJ1-2
size: .
DNA: TGTGCCAGCAGTTACCTTCAACAGGGGATGGGCAATGGCTACACCTTC
CDR3: CASSYLQQGMGNGYTF

D: TRBD2
V: TRBV2
J: TRBJ2-1
size: .
DNA: TGTGCCAGCAGCGCAGGGCGGAGCGGGGGGGACAATGAGCAGTTCTTC
CDR3: CASSAGRSGGDNEQFF

D: TRBD2
V: TRBV7-2
J: TRBJ2-7
size: .
DNA: TGTGCCAGCACCTCCGGGACTAGCTCCGACGAGCAGTACTTC
CDR3: CASTSGTSSDEQYF

D: .
V: TRBV4-1
J: TRBJ1-1
size: .
DNA: TGCGCCAGCAGCCAGGACAGGAACACTGAAGCTTTCTTT
CDR3: CASSQDRNTEAFF

D: TRBD2
V: TRBV6-1
J: TRBJ2-3
size: .
DNA: TGTGCCAGCAGTGGGTGGGGTCGATCTAGCGGGGGGGCAGATACGCAGTATTTT
CDR3: CASSGWGRSSGGADTQYF

D: .
V: TRBV6-5
J: TRBJ1-1
size: .
DNA: TGTGCCAGCAGTTACTCGGGGCGTGGCCCCACTGAAGCTTTCTTT
CDR3: CASSYSGRGPTEAFF

D: TRBD1
V: TRBV4-3
J: TRBJ1-1
size: few
DNA: TGCGCCAGCCGGAGGGACAGGAACACTGAAGCTTTCTTT
CDR3: CASRRDRNTEAFF

D: TRBD2
V: TRBV2
J: TRBJ2-2
size: few
DNA: TGTGCCAGCAGCGGGGGGGCTTCGGTTACCGGGGAGCTGTTTTTT
CDR3: CASSGGASVTGELFF

D: .
V: TRBV5-6
J: TRBJ1-2
size: .
DNA: TGTGCCAGCAGCCGTTATGGGGCGCTGGGCTACACCTTC
CDR3: CASSRYGALGYTF

D: .
V: TRBV5-1
J: TRBJ2-2
size: .
DNA: TGCGCCAGCAGCTTGGGTGGAGGGGTAAACGCGAACACCGGGGAGCTGTTTTTT
CDR3: CASSLGGGVNANTGELFF

D: .
V: TRBV4-1
J: TRBJ2-3
size: .
DNA: TGCGCCAGCAGCCAAGCTCGTGGGGCTACAGATACGCAGTATTTT
CDR3: CASSQARGATDTQYF

D: TRBD1
V: TRBV6-1
J: TRBJ1-5
size: .
DNA: TGTGCCAGCAAAGGGACAGGGGATCATCAGCCCCAGCATTTT
CDR3: CASKGTGDHQPQHF

D: TRBD1
V: TRBV4-1
J: TRBJ2-6
size: few
DNA: TGCGCCAGCAGCCAGTTCGACAGGGCTGGAGCCAACGTCCTGACTTTC
CDR3: CASSQFDRAGANVLTF

D: TRBD1
V: TRBV28
J: TRBJ1-5
size: .
DNA: TGTGCCAGCAGCCCGGAGGGGCAGGGGGCTGTTCAGCCCCAGCATTTT
CDR3: CASSPEGQGAVQPQHF

D: TRBD1
V: TRBV28
J: TRBJ2-5
size: .
DNA: TGTGCCAGCGGGGGGACAGGGGCCACTCAAGAGACCCAGTACTTC
CDR3: CASGGTGATQETQYF

D: .
V: TRBV9
J: TRBJ1-1
size: .
DNA: TGTGCCAGCAGCGTCACAGGGACGAACACTGAAGCTTTCTTT
CDR3: CASSVTGTNTEAFF

D: .
V: TRBV5-1
J: TRBJ1-1
size: .
DNA: TGCGCCAGCAGCTTGTCCACAGGGCGCACTGAAGCTTTCTTT
CDR3: CASSLSTGRTEAFF

D: .
V: TRBV1
J: TRBJ2-5
size: .
DNA: TGCACCAGCAGCCAACCCTCTTCCCCCGGGACTAGCGGGGGGGAGACCCAGTACTTC
CDR3: CTSSQPSSPGTSGGETQYF